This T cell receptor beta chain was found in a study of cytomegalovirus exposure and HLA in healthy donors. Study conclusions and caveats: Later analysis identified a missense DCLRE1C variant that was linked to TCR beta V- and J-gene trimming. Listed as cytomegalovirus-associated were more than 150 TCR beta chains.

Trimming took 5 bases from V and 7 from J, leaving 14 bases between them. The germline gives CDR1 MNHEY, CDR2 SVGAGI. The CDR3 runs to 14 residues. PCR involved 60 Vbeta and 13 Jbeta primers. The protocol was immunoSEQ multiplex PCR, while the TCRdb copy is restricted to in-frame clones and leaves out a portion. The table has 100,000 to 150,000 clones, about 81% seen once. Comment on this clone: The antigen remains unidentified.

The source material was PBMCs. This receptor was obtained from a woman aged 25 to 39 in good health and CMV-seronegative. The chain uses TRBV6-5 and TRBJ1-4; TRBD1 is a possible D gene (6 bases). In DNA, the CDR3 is TGTGCCAGCAGTACACAGGGAATAGGTGAAAAACTGTTTTTT. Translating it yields CASSTQGIGEKLFF.